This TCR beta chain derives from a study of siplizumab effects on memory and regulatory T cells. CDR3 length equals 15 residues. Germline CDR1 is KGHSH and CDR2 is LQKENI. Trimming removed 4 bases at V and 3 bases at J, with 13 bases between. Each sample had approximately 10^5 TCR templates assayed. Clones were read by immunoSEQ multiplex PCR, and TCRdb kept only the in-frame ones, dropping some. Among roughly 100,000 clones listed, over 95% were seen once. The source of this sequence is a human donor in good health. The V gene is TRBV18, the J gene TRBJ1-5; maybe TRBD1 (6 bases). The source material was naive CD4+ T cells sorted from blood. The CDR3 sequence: CASSLAGQPNQPQHF. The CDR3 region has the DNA TGTGCCAGCTCACTTGCAGGACAGCCCAATCAGCCCCAGCATTTT.